Here is one T cell receptor beta chain with its context. These data originate in a study of blood T cells in healthy people across ages. For the second PCR, which ran for 7 to 11 cycles, a sample-barcoded 5' primer and a J-beta primer mix were used. The template-switch adaptor, which had 12 random nucleotides, put a tag on each cDNA molecule. TCRdb fed the 5' RACE reads into MiXCR, producing one record per CDR3 protein. The sample has around 520,000 distinct CDR3 sequences; around 27% are singletons. These data are also associated with another study on T cells of mothers and their children. That work states: The donor cohort consisted of three healthy Caucasian mothers and their six children. Comparable shaping of TCR recombination output by thymic selection was observed in related and unrelated pairs. Overlap measured in related mother-child pairs was slightly, non-significantly higher than in unrelated pairs.

Sequencing was carried out using blood. This clonotype originated in a boy aged 2 to 10 in good health.

In nucleotides, the CDR3 is TGTGCCAGCAGCGTAGTGTGGACAGATACGCAGTATTTT. This translates into CASSVVWTDTQYF. The genes are TRBV9 and TRBJ2-3; D remains ambiguous. The CDR3 covers 13 residues. The V gene's germline CDR1 is SGDLS and CDR2 YYNGEE. The ends were cut back, 0 bases at V and 3 bases at J, with 5 bases in the middle.